The present T cell receptor (beta chain) was sequenced within a study of OX40 agonist ivuxolimab in advanced cancers. The study in broad terms: Ivuxolimab, which targeted the costimulatory receptor OX40 (CD134), was an agonistic, fully human IgG2 monoclonal antibody. The dose-escalation cohort was around 83% male with a mean age of approximately 60 years, ranging from roughly 23 to 90. Three dose-escalation patients achieved partial responses, one with hepatocellular carcinoma and two with cutaneous melanoma. Patients were allowed to have had prior anti-PD-1, anti-PD-L1 or anti-CTLA-4 therapy, and 40% of the dose-escalation patients had previously received checkpoint inhibitors. Intravenous ivuxolimab was administered to patients every 2 weeks at six dose levels: 0.01, 0.1, 0.3, 1.5, 3 and 10 mg/kg. The paper reports the monotherapy dose-escalation portion (N = 52 patients) of the phase I ivuxolimab trial. Among the roughly 50 dose-escalation patients, around 19 had hepatocellular carcinoma, roughly 15 melanoma, 9 renal cell carcinoma and 9 head and neck cancer. Peripheral TCRbeta sequencing aimed to test whether ivuxolimab altered TCR sequence diversity and caused clonal T-cell expansion. Overall study outcomes, separate from this receptor: At doses from 0.1 to 3.0 mg/kg, clonal expansion was seen in both CD4+ and CD8+ blood T cells between baseline and week 6. Antigen specificity was not determined for the clonally expanded peripheral T cells. Low levels of normalized T-cell clonal expansion were also seen in some patients who did not respond. On average, CD8+ T cells showed more expanded clones than CD4+ T cells after ivuxolimab. In the 0.1-3.0 mg/kg groups, partial responders had among the lowest normalized peripheral clonal expansion, particularly in CD8+ T cells.

Genomic DNA was extracted from sorted cells for sequencing of the TCRbeta CDR3 region. The immunoSEQ Assay was used for sequencing of TCRbeta CDR3 regions. Imported from immuneACCESS, the table was reduced by TCRdb to in-frame sequences with V and J called. These copies leave out some clones; in studies compared against another copy, an unresolved V gene accounts for under half, and the cause of the remainder is not known. For this sample there are about 40,000 clones; 80% to 90% appear just once. The ten largest clones capture 15% to 20% of the sample. For this clone: Its binding antigen is unknown. It differs at one base from a far larger clone, so likely a read error. Other DNA sequences of this sample code for an identical CDR3.

Reading from cysteine to phenylalanine, the CDR3 counts 15 amino acids. This entry keeps only the CDR3 DNA: 45 bases, framed from base 1. A distance of 23 bases separates the germline ends of V and J, which lose 7 bases and 5 bases respectively. Reading the germline V gene gives CDR1 SQVTM and CDR2 ANQGSEA. The trial excluded patients who had a history of autoimmune disease or who were on systemic immunosuppression. Peripheral blood for TCR sequencing was collected from all dose cohorts at baseline, on cycle 4 day 1, and on cycle 7 day 1. The samples were taken from a phase I, first-in-human, multicenter, open-label dose-escalation trial of ivuxolimab. Adults with locally advanced or metastatic melanoma, renal cell carcinoma, hepatocellular carcinoma or head and neck squamous cell carcinoma were enrolled in the trial. CD4+ and CD8+ T cells were sorted separately from peripheral blood before TCR sequencing.

This receptor chain uses TRBV29-1 and TRBJ1-2; the D segment could be TRBD1, given 5 matching bases. This sample comprised CD4+ or CD8+ T cells sorted from blood, obtained in a trial of the OX40 agonist ivuxolimab. The TCR originated in an adult with an advanced solid tumor such as melanoma, head and neck, liver or kidney cancer. The CDR3 corresponds to CSADTGGGEEYGYTF. The nucleotide sequence reads as follows: TGCAGCGCGGACACCGGGGGGGGAGAGGAATATGGCTACACCTTC.